This paragraph covers one T cell receptor (beta chain) sequence. The antigen remains unidentified. This entry comes from a study of long-term antiretroviral therapy in people with HIV. This CDR3 is built from 14 residues. Germline CDR1 reads SGHNT; CDR2 reads YYREEE (reference sequence). V lost 2 bases to trimming and J lost 4 bases, with 13 bases between them. In each sample, about 0.9-10 million cryopreserved PBMC were present before DNA extraction. Sequencing relied on immunoSEQ assay v3.0, run at survey level. The protocol was immunoSEQ multiplex PCR, while the TCRdb copy is restricted to in-frame clones and leaves out a portion. The repertoire includes about 21,000 clones, 70% to 90% of them detected once, and about 3.5% sits in the top ten. Whole-study results and caveats: Missing from the dataset were any data on ART adherence, viral resistance or therapy changes. All time points showed a repertoire dominated by clones expanded before ART. Comparison with controls showed narrower CDR3 length ranges in HIV repertoires.

This chain links TRBV5-4 with TRBJ2-7; a possible D gene is TRBD1 (6 bases). The sample consisted of unsorted PBMCs, taken 2.3 years after starting antiretroviral therapy. The TCR sequence derives from a man between 60 and 70 years old with HIV. The CDR3 DNA is TGTGCCAGCAGCTTTCGGACAGCCCCTTACGAGCAGTACTTC. Translating it yields CASSFRTAPYEQYF.